The rows below give T cell receptor beta chains drawn from one sample of a study of PD-1 blockade in classical Hodgkin lymphoma. Clones were read by immunoSEQ multiplex PCR, and TCRdb kept only the in-frame ones, dropping some. Of about 27,000 clones in the sample, approximately 72% were seen once. The material was peripheral blood mononuclear cells (PBMCs), obtained before the second cycle of nivolumab. The origin of the receptors is a human donor with classical Hodgkin lymphoma. Both conserved end residues are trimmed from each CDR3.

TRBJ1-1 | TRBV5-6 | ASSPTGVNTEAF
TRBJ2-3 | TRBV7-9 | ASSLSRLAFTDTQY
TRBJ1-3 | TRBV9 | ASSVASNGNTIY
TRBJ1-2 | TRBV27 | ASGQGGSRGYT
TRBJ2-5 | TRBV7-7 | ASSSTGSGEETQY
TRBJ2-4 | TRBV28 | ASKLAGALAKNIQY
TRBJ1-6 | TRBV10-3 | AISESLPGTYNSPLH
TRBJ1-2 | TRBV19 | ASSMTGGLTRGYT
TRBJ2-5 | TRBV6-1 | ASSEGAAPLQETQY
TRBJ1-4 | TRBV9 | ASSVWAADEKLF
TRBJ1-3 | TRBV5-1 | ASSAQGSGNTIY
TRBJ2-7 | TRBV5-1 | ASSLEAGSAYEQY
TRBJ1-6 | TRBV11-3 | ASSPRQNSPLH
TRBJ1-1 | TRBV19 | ASSPQGGGTEAF
TRBJ2-6 | TRBV2 | ASSPGSGANVLT
TRBJ2-5 | TRBV7-6 | ASSLVAGSETQY
TRBJ1-5 | TRBV6-1 | AVTTGSGQPQH
TRBJ2-7 | TRBV7-2 | ASSLGGTATYEQY
TRBJ2-7 | TRBV11-2 | ASSLDLYSAYEQY
TRBJ2-1 | TRBV11-3 | ASSRAGRNNEQF
TRBJ2-7 | TRBV5-1 | ASSFSLGYEQY
TRBJ1-2 | TRBV27 | ASSPRGHLTTNYGYT
TRBJ1-3 | TRBV5-5 | ASSWTGVLGNTIY
TRBJ1-6 | TRBV4-2 | ASSQGGSDSPLH
TRBJ2-5 | TRBV10-3 | AISGGQGKETQY
TRBJ1-2 | TRBV6-5 | ASRSYYGYT
TRBJ1-5 | TRBV7-9 | ASSLAKLGQGADQPQH
TRBJ1-1 | TRBV15 | ATKTGRDTEAF
TRBJ2-1 | TRBV7-2 | ASSLAGVSYNEQF
TRBJ2-5 | TRBV5-1 | ASSSDRVGETQY
TRBJ1-1 | TRBV14 | ASSFFRDTEAF
TRBJ2-1 | TRBV5-1 | ASSRSLTGDENEQF
TRBJ1-1 | TRBV5-1 | ASSLDGSNTEAF
TRBJ1-2 | TRBV2 | ASSYQGGGYTLGYT
TRBJ1-2 | TRBV6-5 | ASSTDSAYGYT
TRBJ2-6 | TRBV27 | ASSSQGGLSGANVLT
TRBJ1-1 | TRBV18 | ASSLGGRTEAF
TRBJ2-5 | TRBV2 | ASRSLGGDETQY
TRBJ2-3 | TRBV6-5 | ASSYSSTLGADTQY
TRBJ1-1 | TRBV7-9 | ASGWGTEAF
TRBJ1-2 | TRBV10-3 | AISAGQGDGYT
TRBJ1-1 | TRBV29-1 | SVARNEDTEAF
TRBJ2-7 | TRBV10-3 | AISSTDEQY
TRBJ1-1 | TRBV9 | ASSAQVRNTEAF
TRBJ1-2 | TRBV5-1 | ASSLGQGSGGYT
TRBJ1-1 | TRBV7-2 | ASSLGAGGTEAF
TRBJ1-2 | TRBV10-3 | AITEPGGYYGYT
TRBJ1-2 | TRBV4-3 | ASSQDRGRDGYT
TRBJ1-2 | TRBV25-1 | ASLDSTPYGYT
TRBJ2-7 | TRBV28 | ASSLPFYEQY
TRBJ1-1 | TRBV6-5 | ASRNAEWAEAF
TRBJ1-2 | TRBV27 | ASSLSPGLFNYGYT
TRBJ1-5 | TRBV2 | ASSENQGSQPQH